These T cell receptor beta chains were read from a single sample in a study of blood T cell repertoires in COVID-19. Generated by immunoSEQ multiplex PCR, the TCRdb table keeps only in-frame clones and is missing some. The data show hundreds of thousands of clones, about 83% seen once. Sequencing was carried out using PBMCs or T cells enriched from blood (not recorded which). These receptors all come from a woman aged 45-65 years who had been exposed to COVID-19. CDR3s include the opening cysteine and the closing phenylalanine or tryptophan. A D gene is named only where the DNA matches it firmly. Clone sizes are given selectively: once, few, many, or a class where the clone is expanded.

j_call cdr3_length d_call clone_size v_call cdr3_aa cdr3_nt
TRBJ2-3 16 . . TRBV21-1 CASSPHQGGLADTQYF TGTGCCAGCAGCCCCCACCAGGGAGGTCTAGCGGATACGCAGTATTTT
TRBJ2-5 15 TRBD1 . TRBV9 CASSTRWTGEETQYF TGTGCCAGCAGCACTCGATGGACAGGGGAAGAGACCCAGTACTTC
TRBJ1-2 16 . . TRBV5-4 CASSLDPQTANYGYTF TGTGCCAGCAGCTTGGACCCCCAGACAGCTAACTATGGCTACACCTTC
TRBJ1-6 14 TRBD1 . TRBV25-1 CASNRGTEYSPLHF TGTGCCAGCAACAGGGGGACGGAATATTCACCCCTCCACTTT
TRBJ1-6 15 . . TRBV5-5 CASSLEPFGGSPLHF TGTGCCAGCAGCTTGGAACCTTTCGGAGGATCACCCCTCCACTTT
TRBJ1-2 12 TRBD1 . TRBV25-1 CASGDRAYGYTF TGTGCCAGCGGAGACAGGGCATATGGCTACACCTTC
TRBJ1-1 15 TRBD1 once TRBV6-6 CATTWTGVKNTEAFF TGTGCCACCACTTGGACAGGGGTGAAGAACACTGAAGCTTTCTTT
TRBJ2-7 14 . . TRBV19 CASSIAGKKYEQYF TGTGCCAGTAGTATAGCAGGGAAAAAATACGAGCAGTACTTC
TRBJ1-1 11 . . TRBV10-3 CAISESTRAFF TGTGCCATCAGTGAGTCGACTCGAGCTTTCTTT
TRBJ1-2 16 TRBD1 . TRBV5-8 CASSLVWNDRGPGYTF TGTGCCAGCAGCTTGGTGTGGAATGACAGGGGTCCTGGCTACACCTTC
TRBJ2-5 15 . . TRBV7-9 CASRPSVGSEETQYF TGTGCCAGCAGACCCTCAGTTGGGAGTGAGGAGACCCAGTACTTC
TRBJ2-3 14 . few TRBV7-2 CASSLRGSTDTQYF TGTGCCAGCAGCTTACGAGGGAGCACAGATACGCAGTATTTT
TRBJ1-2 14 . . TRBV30 CAWSAAGLGYGYTF TGTGCCTGGAGCGCCGCAGGGTTGGGCTATGGCTACACCTTC
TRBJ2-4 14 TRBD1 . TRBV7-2 CASSAGGSKNIQYF TGTGCCAGCAGCGCAGGGGGTTCCAAAAACATTCAGTACTTC
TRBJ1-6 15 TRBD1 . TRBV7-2 CASSAGGQFNSPLHF TGTGCCAGCAGCGCTGGGGGACAGTTTAATTCACCCCTCCACTTT
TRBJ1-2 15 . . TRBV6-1 CASSEGLGDSYGYTF TGTGCCAGCAGTGAGGGCTTGGGAGACTCCTATGGCTACACCTTC
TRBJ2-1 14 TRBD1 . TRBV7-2 CASSLRTGFGEQFF TGTGCCAGCAGCTTAAGGACAGGGTTCGGTGAGCAGTTCTTC
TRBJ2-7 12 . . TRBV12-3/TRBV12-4 CASSRGSYEQYF TGTGCCAGCAGTCGGGGTTCCTACGAGCAGTACTTC
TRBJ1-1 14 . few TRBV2 CASSPGWVGTEAFF TGTGCCAGCAGTCCCGGGTGGGTCGGCACTGAAGCTTTCTTT
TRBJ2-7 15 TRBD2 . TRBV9 CASSVGTSGGYEQYF TGTGCCAGCAGCGTTGGGACTAGCGGGGGGTACGAGCAGTACTTC
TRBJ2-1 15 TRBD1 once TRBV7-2 CASSSYRQGLDEQFF TGTGCCAGCAGCTCCTACAGACAGGGTTTGGATGAGCAGTTCTTC
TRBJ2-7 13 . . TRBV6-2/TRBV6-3 CASSYIIGYEQYF TGTGCCAGCAGTTATATTATCGGCTACGAGCAGTACTTC
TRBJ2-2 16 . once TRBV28 CASRPQGGANTGELFF TGTGCCAGCCGACCCCAGGGGGGCGCGAACACCGGGGAGCTGTTTTTT
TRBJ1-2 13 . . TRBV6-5 CASTKIRLNGYTF TGTGCCAGCACTAAAATTCGACTGAACGGCTACACCTTC
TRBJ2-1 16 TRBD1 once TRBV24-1 CATSDPGDRGSHEQFF TGTGCCACCAGTGATCCCGGGGACAGGGGGTCCCATGAGCAGTTCTTC
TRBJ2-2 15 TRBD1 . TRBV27 CASAGRDRVTGELFF TGTGCCAGTGCGGGTAGGGACAGGGTCACCGGGGAGCTGTTTTTT
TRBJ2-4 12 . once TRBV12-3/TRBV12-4 CASSSLREIQYF TGTGCCAGCAGTTCTCTTAGAGAGATTCAGTACTTC
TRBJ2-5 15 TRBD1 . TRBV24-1 CATSDLTGGQETQYF TGTGCCACCAGTGATCTGACAGGGGGCCAAGAGACCCAGTACTTC
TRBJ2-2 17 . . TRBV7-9 CASLRWLAMANTGELFF TGTGCCAGCCTAAGATGGCTAGCAATGGCGAACACCGGGGAGCTGTTTTTT
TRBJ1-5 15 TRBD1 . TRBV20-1 CSASRGTQGGQPQHF TGCAGTGCTAGTCGGGGGACCCAGGGGGGTCAGCCCCAGCATTTT
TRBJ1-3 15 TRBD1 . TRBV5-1 CASSAGQARGNTIYF TGCGCCAGCAGCGCGGGACAGGCTCGCGGAAACACCATATATTTT
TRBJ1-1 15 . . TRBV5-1 CASRPRQTLNTEAFF TGCGCCAGCAGGCCGAGACAGACCCTGAACACTGAAGCTTTCTTT
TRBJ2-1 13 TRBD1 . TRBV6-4 CASSASGGVEQFF TGTGCCAGCAGTGCCTCAGGGGGCGTTGAGCAGTTCTTC
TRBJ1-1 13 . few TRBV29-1 CSVADSLNTEAFF TGCAGCGTCGCGGACAGCCTGAACACTGAAGCTTTCTTT
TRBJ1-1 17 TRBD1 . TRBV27 CASGVSTGVKANTEAFF TGTGCCAGCGGGGTGTCGACAGGGGTTAAAGCGAACACTGAAGCTTTCTTT
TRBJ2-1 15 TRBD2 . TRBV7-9 CASSLTGGSYNEQFF TGTGCCAGCAGCTTGACGGGGGGGTCCTACAATGAGCAGTTCTTC
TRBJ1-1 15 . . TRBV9 CASSPQTDSNTEAFF TGTGCCAGCAGCCCGCAGACAGATTCGAACACTGAAGCTTTCTTT
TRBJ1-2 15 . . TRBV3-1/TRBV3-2 CASSQATGGGYGYTF TGTGCCAGCAGCCAAGCAACCGGAGGAGGTTATGGCTACACCTTC
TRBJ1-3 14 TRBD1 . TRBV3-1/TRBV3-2 CASSPRTGSHTIYF TGTGCCAGCAGCCCCCGGACAGGGAGCCACACCATATATTTT
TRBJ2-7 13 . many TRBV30 CAWGGREPYEQYF TGTGCCTGGGGGGGACGGGAGCCCTACGAGCAGTACTTC
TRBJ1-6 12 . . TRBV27 CASSFPSSPLHF TGTGCCAGCAGTTTCCCGAGTTCACCCCTCCACTTT
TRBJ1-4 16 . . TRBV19 CASSISLTSWNEKLFF TGTGCCAGTAGTATCTCACTCACCTCATGGAATGAAAAACTGTTTTTT
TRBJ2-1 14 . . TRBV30 CASTKGSAYNEQFF TGTGCCTCAACAAAGGGGTCAGCCTACAATGAGCAGTTCTTC
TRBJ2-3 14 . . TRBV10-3 CATSQGLGVRTQYF TGTGCCACCTCTCAGGGACTTGGGGTGCGAACGCAGTATTTT
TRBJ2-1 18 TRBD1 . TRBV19 CASSTPGSGTGGNNEQFF TGTGCCAGTAGTACGCCCGGTTCCGGGACAGGCGGGAACAATGAGCAGTTCTTC
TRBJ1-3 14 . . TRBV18 CASSSQDSGNTIYF TGTGCCAGCTCGTCACAGGACTCTGGAAACACCATATATTTT
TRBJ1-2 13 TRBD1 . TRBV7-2 CASSHGTEYGYTF TGTGCCAGCAGCCACGGGACAGAGTATGGCTACACCTTC
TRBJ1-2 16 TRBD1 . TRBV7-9 CASSLGGQGANYGYTF TGTGCCAGCAGCTTAGGGGGACAGGGTGCTAACTATGGCTACACCTTC
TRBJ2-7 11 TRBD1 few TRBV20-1 CTPGQSYEQYF TGCACCCCGGGACAGAGCTACGAGCAGTACTTC
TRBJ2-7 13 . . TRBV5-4 CASSWDSDYEQYF TGTGCCAGCAGCTGGGACTCAGACTACGAGCAGTACTTC
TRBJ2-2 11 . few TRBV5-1 CASSSRGELFF TGCGCCAGCAGCTCCCGGGGGGAGCTGTTTTTT
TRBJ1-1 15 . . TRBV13 CASSFGDRPNTEAFF TGTGCCAGCAGCTTTGGAGACCGGCCGAACACTGAAGCTTTCTTT
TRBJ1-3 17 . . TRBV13 CASSFPPGNIGGNTIYF TGTGCCAGCAGCTTTCCCCCAGGGAATATCGGTGGAAACACCATATATTTT